Described below is a single TCR beta chain sequence and its context. This entry comes from a study of T cell changes during pregnancy in multiple sclerosis. V was trimmed by 5 bases and J by 6 bases, leaving 17 bases between them. Germline assignment: CDR1 MGHRA and CDR2 YSYEKL. The CDR3 has 15 amino acids. Data came from immunoSEQ multiplex PCR; TCRdb stores just in-frame clones and leaves some out. The sample records roughly 64,000 clones, roughly 89% being singletons. Sample: peripheral blood, taken in the second trimester of pregnancy. This TCR was sampled from a female donor with multiple sclerosis, enrolled in a pregnancy study. The chain combines TRBV4-1 with TRBJ2-1; TRBD1 is a possible D gene (5 bases). In nucleotides, the CDR3 is TGCGCCAGCAGCGGCTCCCAAGGGGCCCTCAATGAGCAGTTCTTC. Translating it yields CASSGSQGALNEQFF.